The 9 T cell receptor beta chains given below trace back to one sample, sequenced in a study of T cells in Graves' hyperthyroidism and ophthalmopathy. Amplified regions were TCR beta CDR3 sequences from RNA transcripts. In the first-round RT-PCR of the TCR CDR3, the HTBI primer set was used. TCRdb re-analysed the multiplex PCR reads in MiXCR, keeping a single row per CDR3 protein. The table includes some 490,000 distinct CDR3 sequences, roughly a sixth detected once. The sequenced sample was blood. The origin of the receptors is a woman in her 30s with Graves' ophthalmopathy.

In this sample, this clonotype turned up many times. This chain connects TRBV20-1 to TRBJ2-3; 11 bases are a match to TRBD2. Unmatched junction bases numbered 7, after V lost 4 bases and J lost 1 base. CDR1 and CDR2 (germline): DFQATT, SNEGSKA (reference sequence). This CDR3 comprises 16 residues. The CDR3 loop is CSAIPGLAAGTDTQYF. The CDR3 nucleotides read TGCAGTGCTATACCGGGACTAGCGGCTGGCACAGATACGCAGTATTTT.

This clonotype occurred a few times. CDR3 in DNA: TGTGCCAGCTCACCACCGGGACAGGCGATTTCTGGGGCCAACGTCCTGACTTTC. Protein product: CASSPPGQAISGANVLTF. The V call is TRBV12-3 or TRBV12-4, the J call TRBJ2-6; 8 nucleotides match TRBD1. Trimming removed 8 bases from V and 1 base from J; junction bases left unmatched: 13. The CDR3 spans 18 residues.

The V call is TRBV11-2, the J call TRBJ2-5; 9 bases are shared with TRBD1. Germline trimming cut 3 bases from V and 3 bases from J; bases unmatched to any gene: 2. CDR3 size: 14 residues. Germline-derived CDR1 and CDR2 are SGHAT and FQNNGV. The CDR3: CASSFRDREETQYF. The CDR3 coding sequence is TGTGCCAGCAGCTTCCGGGACAGGGAAGAGACCCAGTACTTC.

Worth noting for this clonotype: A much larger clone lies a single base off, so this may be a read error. In DNA, the CDR3 is TGTGCCACCAGCAGAGATCCCCTTAGCGCCAGCTCCTACAATGAGCAGTACTTC. Its protein product is CATSRDPLSASSYNEQYF. V usage is TRBV15 and J usage is TRBJ2-1; a possible D gene is TRBD2 (5 bases). The J call may be mistaken, given a closer DNA end match to TRBJ2-7. The CDR3 extends over 18 amino acids. Germline values: CDR1 LNHNV, CDR2 YYDKDF (reference sequence).

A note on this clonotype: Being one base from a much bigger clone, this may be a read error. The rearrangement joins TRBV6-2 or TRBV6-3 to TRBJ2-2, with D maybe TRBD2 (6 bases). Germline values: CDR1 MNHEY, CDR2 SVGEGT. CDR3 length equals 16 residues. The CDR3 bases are TGTGCCAGCAGTTCGAGGGGAGGCAGTACCACCGGGGAGCTGATTTTT. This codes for CASSSRGGSTTGELIF.

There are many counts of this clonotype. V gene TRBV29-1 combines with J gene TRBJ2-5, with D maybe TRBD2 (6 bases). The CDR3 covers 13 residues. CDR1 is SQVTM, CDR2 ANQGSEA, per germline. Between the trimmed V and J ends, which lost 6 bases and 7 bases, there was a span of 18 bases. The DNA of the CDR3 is TGCAGCGTGGAGGGGACCCTAGCAGGGACCCAGTACTTC. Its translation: CSVEGTLAGTQYF.

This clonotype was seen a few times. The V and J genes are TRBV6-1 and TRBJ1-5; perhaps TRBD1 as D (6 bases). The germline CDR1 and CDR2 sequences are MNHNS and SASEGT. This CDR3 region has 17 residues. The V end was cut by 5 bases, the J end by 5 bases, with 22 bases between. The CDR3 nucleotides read TGTGCCAGCAGTACTGGGGGTTGGGGGGCTTATCATCAGCCCCAGCATTTT. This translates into CASSTGGWGAYHQPQHF.

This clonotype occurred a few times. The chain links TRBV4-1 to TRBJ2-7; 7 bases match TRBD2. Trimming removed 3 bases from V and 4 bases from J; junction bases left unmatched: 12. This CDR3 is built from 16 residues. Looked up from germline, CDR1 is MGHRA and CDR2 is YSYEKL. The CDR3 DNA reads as TGCGCCAGCAGCCATATACTCGGAACTAGCGCTTACGAGCAGTACTTC. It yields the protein CASSHILGTSAYEQYF.

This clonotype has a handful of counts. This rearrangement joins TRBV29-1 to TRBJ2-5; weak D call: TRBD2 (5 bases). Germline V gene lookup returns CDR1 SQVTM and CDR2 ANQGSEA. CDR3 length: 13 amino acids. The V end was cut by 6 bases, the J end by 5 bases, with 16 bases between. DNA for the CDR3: TGCAGCGTCGCCCGCGGATGGGAGGAGACCCAGTACTTC. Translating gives CSVARGWEETQYF.